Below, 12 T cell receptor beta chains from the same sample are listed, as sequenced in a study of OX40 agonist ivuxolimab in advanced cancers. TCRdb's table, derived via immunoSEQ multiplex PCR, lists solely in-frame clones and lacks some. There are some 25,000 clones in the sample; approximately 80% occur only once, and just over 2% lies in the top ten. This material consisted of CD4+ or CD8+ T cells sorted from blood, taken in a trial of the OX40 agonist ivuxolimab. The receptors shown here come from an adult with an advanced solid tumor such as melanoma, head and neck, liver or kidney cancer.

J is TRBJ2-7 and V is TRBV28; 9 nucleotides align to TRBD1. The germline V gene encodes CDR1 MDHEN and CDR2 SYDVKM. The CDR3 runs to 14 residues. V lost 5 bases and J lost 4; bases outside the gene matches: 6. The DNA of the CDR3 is TGTGCCAGCAGTCCGGGACAGGGTCCATACGAGCAGTACTTC. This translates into CASSPGQGPYEQYF.

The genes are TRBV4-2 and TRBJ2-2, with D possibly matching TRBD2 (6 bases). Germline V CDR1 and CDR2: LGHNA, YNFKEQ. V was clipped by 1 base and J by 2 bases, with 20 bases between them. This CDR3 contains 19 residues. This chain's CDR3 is CASSQGARGRRENTGELFF. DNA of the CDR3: TGTGCCAGCAGCCAAGGCGCCAGAGGAAGGCGGGAAAACACCGGGGAGCTGTTTTTT.

The CDR3 DNA reads TGCGCCAGCAGCTTGGCCCGACTAGCGGGCCAAGAGACCCAGTACTTC. Amino acids: CASSLARLAGQETQYF. The chain is built from TRBV5-1 and TRBJ2-5; 10 bases line up with TRBD2. The junction had 3 bases not matched to a gene; V was cut back by 0 bases and J by 1 base. Germline V lookup: CDR1 SGHRS, CDR2 YFSETQ. This CDR3 contains 16 residues.

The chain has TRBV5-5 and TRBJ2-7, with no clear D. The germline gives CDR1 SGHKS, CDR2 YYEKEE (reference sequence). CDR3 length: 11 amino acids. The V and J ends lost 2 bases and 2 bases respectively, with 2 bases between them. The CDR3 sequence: CASSFAYEQYF. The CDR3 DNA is TGTGCCAGCAGCTTCGCCTACGAGCAGTACTTC.

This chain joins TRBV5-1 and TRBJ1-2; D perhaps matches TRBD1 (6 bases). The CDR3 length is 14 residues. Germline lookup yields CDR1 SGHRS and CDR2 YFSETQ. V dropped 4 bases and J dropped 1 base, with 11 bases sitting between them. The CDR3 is CASSGGQFNYGYTF. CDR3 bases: TGCGCCAGCAGCGGGGGACAATTTAACTATGGCTACACCTTC.

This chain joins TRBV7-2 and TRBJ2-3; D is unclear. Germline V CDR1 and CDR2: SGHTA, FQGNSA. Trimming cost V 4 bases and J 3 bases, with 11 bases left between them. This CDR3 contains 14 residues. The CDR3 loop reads CASSSVQTTDTQYF. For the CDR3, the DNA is TGTGCCAGCAGCTCGGTCCAGACGACAGATACGCAGTATTTT.

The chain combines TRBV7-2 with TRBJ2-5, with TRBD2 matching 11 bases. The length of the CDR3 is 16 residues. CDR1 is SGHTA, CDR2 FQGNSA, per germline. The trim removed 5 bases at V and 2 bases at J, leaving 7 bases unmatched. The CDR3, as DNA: TGTGCCAGCAGCCCGCGACTAGCGGGATCGCAAGAGACCCAGTACTTC. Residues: CASSPRLAGSQETQYF.

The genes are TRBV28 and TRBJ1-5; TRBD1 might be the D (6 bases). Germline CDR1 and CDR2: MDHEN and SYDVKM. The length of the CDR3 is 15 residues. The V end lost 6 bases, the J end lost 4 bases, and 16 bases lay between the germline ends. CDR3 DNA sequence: TGTGCCAGCAGGTGGGGGGGGGCGCGGAATCAGCCCCAGCATTTT. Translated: CASRWGGARNQPQHF.

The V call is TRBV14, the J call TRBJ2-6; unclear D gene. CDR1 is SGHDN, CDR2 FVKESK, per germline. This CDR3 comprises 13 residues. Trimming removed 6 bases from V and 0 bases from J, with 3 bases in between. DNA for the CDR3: TGTGCCAGCAGTCGCTCTGGGGCCAACGTCCTGACTTTC. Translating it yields CASSRSGANVLTF.

The CDR3 sequence is CASSPSGPDTQYF. The CDR3 coding sequence is TGCGCCAGCAGCCCGAGTGGGCCAGATACGCAGTATTTT. This sequence joins TRBV4-1 and TRBJ2-3; D remains ambiguous. The CDR3 has 13 amino acids. V lost 4 bases and J lost 4, with 9 bases in between. Germline values: CDR1 MGHRA, CDR2 YSYEKL.

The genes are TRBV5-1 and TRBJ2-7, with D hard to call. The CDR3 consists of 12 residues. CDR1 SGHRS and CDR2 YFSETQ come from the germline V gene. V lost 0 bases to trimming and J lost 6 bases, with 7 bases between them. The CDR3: CASSLERSEQYF. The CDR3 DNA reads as TGCGCCAGCAGCTTGGAAAGGAGCGAGCAGTACTTC.

CDR3 sequence reads: CASRPSAGVSYNEQFF. CDR3 DNA sequence: TGCGCCAGCAGGCCGAGCGCGGGAGTTTCCTACAATGAGCAGTTCTTC. The gene calls are TRBV5-1 and TRBJ2-1; 7 bases are shared with TRBD2. Germline assignment: CDR1 SGHRS and CDR2 YFSETQ. The CDR3 has 16 amino acids. V shed 5 bases and J 1 base; nucleotides not matched to a gene: 9.